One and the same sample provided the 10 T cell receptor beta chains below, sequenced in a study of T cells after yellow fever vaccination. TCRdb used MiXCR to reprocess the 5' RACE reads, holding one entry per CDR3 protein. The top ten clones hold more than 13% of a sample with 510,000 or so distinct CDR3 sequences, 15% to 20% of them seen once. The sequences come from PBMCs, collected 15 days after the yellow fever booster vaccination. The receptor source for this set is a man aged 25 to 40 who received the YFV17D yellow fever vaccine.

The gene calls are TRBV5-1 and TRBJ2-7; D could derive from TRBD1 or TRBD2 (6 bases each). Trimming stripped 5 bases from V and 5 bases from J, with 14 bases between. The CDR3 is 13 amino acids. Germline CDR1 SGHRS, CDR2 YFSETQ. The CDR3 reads CASRGGSADEQYF. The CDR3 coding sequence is TGCGCCAGCAGGGGGGGCTCGGCGGACGAGCAGTACTTC.

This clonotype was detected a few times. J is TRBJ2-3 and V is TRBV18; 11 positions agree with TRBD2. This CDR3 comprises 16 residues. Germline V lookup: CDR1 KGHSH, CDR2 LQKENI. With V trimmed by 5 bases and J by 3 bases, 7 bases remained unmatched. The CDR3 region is CASSSSGRAPTDTQYF. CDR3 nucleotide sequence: TGTGCCAGCTCAAGTAGCGGGAGGGCCCCGACAGATACGCAGTATTTT.

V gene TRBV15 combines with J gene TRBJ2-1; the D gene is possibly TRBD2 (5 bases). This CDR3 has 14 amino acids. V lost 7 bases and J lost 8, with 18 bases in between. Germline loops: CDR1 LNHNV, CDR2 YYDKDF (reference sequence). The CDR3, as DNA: TGTGCCACCACGGACGGGATCCAAACACATGAGCAGTTCTTC. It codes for CATTDGIQTHEQFF.

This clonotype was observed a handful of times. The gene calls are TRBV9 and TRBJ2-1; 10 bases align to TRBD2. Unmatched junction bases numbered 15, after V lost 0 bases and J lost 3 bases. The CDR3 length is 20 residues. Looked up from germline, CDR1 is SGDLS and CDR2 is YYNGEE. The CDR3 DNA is TGTGCCAGCAGCGTAGGTGGGGCTAGCGGGAGCCGAGAAGGCTACAATGAGCAGTTCTTC. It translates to CASSVGGASGSREGYNEQFF.

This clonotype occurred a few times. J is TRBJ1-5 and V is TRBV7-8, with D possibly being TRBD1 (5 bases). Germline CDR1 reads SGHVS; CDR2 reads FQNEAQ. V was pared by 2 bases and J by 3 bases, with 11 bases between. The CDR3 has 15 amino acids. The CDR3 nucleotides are TGTGCCAGCAGCTTACTCCAGGGCGACAATCAGCCCCAGCATTTT. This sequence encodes CASSLLQGDNQPQHF.

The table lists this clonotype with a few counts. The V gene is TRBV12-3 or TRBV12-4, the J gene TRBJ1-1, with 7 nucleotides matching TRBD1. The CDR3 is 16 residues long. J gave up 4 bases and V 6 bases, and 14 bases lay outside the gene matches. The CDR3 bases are TGTGCCAGCAGCCAACCCGAGATGACAGGGTTCACTGAAGCTTTCTTT. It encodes CASSQPEMTGFTEAFF.

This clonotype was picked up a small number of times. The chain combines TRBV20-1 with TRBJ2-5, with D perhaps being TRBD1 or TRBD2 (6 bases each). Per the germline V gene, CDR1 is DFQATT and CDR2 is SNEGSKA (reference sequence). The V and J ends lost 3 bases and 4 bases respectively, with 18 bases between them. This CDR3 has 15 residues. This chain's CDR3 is CSASPAGEVLETQYF. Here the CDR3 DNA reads TGCAGTGCTAGCCCGGCAGGGGAGGTTTTAGAGACCCAGTACTTC.

CDR3 nucleotides: TGTGCCAGCAGCTTGGCCGCTTCTCGGTCCTTGAACACCGGGGAGCTGTTTTTT. It specifies CASSLAASRSLNTGELFF. This chain uses TRBV5-5 with TRBJ2-2; unclear D gene. Trimming cost V 0 bases and J 1 base, with 16 bases left between them. The CDR3 sequence is 18 residues long. CDR1 is SGHKS, CDR2 YYEKEE, per germline (reference sequence).

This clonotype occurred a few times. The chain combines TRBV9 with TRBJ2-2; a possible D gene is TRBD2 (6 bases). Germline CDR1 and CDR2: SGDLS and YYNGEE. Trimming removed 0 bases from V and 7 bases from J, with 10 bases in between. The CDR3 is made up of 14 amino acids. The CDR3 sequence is CASSVAGVGGELFF. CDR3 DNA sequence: TGTGCCAGCAGCGTAGCGGGAGTGGGCGGGGAGCTGTTTTTT.

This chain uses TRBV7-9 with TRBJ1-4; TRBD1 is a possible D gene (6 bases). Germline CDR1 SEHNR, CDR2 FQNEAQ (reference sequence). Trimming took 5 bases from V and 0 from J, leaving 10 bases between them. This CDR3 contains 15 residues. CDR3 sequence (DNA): TGTGCCAGCAGCGTAACAGGGACAACTAATGAAAAACTGTTTTTT. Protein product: CASSVTGTTNEKLFF.